The table lists the clone carrying this T cell receptor beta chain with a count of one. These data come from a study of blood T cell repertoires in COVID-19. Study as a whole: The samples span acute and convalescent COVID-19 from the United States, Italy and Spain.

Method: immunoSEQ multiplex PCR; TCRdb's copy keeps in-frame clones and lacks some. The sample contains roughly 360,000 clones, around 83% of which appear only once. V gave up 3 bases and J gave up 4 bases; unmatched junction bases: 10. The CDR3 is 16 amino acids. Germline CDR1 reads LNHDA; CDR2 reads SQIVND (reference sequence). This receptor was taken from a woman in her 50s who had recovered from COVID-19. The specimen was PBMCs or T cells enriched from blood (not recorded which). The chain carries TRBV19 and TRBJ2-5; 8 bases match TRBD2. The CDR3 DNA is TGTGCCAGTAGTATCCCCGGGGGGGTAGGAAGAGAGACCCAGTACTTC. Translated, it gives CASSIPGGVGRETQYF.